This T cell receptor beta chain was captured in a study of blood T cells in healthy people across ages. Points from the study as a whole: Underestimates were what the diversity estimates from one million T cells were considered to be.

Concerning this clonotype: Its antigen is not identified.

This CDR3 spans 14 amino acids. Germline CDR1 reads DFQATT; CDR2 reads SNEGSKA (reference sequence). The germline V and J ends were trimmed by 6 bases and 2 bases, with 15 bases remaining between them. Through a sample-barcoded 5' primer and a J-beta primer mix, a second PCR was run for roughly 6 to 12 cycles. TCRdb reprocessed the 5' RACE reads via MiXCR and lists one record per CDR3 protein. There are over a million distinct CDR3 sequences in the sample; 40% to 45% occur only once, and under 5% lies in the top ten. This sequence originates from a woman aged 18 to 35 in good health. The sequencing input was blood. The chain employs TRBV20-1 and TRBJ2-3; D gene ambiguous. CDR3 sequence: CSAPRPESTDTQYF. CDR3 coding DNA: TGCAGTGCCCCGAGGCCCGAATCCACAGATACGCAGTATTTT.